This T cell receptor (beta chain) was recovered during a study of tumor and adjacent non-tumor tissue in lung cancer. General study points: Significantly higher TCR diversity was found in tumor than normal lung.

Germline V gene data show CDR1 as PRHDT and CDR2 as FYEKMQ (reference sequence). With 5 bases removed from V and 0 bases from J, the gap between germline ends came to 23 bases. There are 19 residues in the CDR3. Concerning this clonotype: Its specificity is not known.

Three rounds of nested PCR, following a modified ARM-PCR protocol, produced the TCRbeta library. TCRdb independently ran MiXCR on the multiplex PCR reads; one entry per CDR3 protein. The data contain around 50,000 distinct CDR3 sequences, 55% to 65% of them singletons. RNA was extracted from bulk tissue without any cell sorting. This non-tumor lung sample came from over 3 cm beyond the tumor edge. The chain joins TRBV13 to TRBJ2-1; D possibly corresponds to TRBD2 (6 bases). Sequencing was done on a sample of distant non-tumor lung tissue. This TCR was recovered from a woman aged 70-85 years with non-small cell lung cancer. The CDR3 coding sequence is TGTGCCAGCAGCACAAGACACCCGACTAGGCGGGTCTCCTACAATGAGCAGTTCTTC. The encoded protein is CASSTRHPTRRVSYNEQFF.